The clone carrying this T cell receptor beta chain was picked up many times. Antigen unknown. These data come from a study of spatial heterogeneity in lung cancer. In the study overall: Averaged across combinations, each unique TCR and UMI pairing appeared more than ten times in raw reads, which were uncorrected.

TCRdb recomputed calls from the 5' RACE reads with MiXCR, one row per CDR3 protein. The data contain over 6,000 distinct CDR3 sequences, 1.3% of them singletons. Whole-study results and caveats: How many expanded intratumoral alpha and beta TCRs were present tracked the tumor mutation count, which was a count of nonsynonymous mutations.

Time point defined: sample taken at primary tumor resection. The donors comprised about 69 untreated early-stage non-small cell lung cancer patients. The CDR3 consists of 15 residues. Germline V lookup: CDR1 DFQATT, CDR2 SNEGSKA (reference sequence). V dropped 0 bases and J dropped 7 bases, with 18 bases sitting between them. The origin of this receptor is a male donor with early-stage non-small cell lung cancer. The rearrangement links TRBV20-1 to TRBJ2-5; D call uncertain. The source was lung tumor tissue, collected at surgery. CDR3 DNA sequence: TGCAGTGCTAGAGATTCAGACTGGCCCCCAGGGACCCAGTACTTC. Its protein is CSARDSDWPPGTQYF.